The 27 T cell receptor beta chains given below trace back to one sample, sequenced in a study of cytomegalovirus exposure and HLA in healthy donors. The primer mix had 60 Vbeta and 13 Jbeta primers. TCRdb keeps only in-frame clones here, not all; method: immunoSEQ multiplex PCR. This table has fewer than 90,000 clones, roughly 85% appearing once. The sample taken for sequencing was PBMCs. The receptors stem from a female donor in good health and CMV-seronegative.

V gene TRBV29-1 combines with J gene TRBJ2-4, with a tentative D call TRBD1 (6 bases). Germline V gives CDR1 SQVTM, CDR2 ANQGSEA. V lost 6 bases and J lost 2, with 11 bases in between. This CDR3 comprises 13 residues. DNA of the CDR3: TGCAGCGTCGAGGACAGTTCCAAAAACATTCAGTACTTC. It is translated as CSVEDSSKNIQYF.

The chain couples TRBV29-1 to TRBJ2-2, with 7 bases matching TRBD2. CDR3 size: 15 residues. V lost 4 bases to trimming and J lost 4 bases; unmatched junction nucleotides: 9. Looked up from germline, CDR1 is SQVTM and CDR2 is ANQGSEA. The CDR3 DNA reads TGCAGCGTTGGGGGTAGCGGGTACGGCACCGGGGAGCTGTTTTTT. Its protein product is CSVGGSGYGTGELFF.

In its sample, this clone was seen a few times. Here the CDR3 reads CASSIRLNTEAFF. The CDR3, as DNA: TGTGCCAGTAGTATCAGACTAAACACTGAAGCTTTCTTT. The V gene is TRBV19, the J gene TRBJ1-1; D uncertain. The V end lost 3 bases, the J end lost 2 bases, and 7 bases lay between the germline ends. The CDR3 has 13 residues. Germline V gene data show CDR1 as LNHDA and CDR2 as SQIVND (reference sequence).

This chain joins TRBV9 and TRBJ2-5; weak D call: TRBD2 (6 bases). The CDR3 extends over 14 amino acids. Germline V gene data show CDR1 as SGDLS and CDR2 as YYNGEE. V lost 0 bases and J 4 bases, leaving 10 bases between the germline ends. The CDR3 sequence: CASSVAGGGETQYF. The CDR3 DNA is TGTGCCAGCAGCGTAGCTGGGGGAGGAGAGACCCAGTACTTC.

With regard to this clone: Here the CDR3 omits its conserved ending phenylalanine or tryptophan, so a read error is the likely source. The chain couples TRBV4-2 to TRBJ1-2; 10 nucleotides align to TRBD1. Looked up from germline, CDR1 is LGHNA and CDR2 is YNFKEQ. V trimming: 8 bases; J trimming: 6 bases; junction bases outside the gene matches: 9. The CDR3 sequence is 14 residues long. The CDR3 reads CASGKGTGENGYTL. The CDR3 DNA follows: TGTGCCAGCGGTAAAGGGACAGGGGAAAATGGCTACACCCTC.

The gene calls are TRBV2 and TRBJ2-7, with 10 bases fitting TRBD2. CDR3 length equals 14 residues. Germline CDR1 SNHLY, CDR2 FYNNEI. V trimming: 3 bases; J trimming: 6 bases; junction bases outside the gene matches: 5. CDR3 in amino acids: CASSESGGAPEQYF. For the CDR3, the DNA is TGTGCCAGCAGTGAGAGCGGGGGGGCTCCCGAGCAGTACTTC.

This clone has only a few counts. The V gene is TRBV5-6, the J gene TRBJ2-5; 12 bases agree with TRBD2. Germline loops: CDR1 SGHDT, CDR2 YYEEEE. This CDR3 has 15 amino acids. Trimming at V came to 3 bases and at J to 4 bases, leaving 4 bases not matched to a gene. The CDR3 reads CASSSLAGGRETQYF. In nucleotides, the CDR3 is TGTGCCAGCAGCTCACTAGCGGGGGGTCGAGAGACCCAGTACTTC.

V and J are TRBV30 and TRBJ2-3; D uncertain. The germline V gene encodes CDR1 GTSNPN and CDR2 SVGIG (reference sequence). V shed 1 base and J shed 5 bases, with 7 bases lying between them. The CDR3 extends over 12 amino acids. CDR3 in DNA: TGTGCCTGGAGTGGATCGGGAGATACGCAGTATTTT. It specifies CAWSGSGDTQYF.

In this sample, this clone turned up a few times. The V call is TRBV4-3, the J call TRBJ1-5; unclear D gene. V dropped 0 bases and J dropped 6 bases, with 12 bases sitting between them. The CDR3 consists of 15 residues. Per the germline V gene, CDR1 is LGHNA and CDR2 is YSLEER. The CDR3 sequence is CASSQDPSEGQPQHF. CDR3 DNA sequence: TGCGCCAGCAGCCAAGATCCTTCAGAGGGTCAGCCCCAGCATTTT.

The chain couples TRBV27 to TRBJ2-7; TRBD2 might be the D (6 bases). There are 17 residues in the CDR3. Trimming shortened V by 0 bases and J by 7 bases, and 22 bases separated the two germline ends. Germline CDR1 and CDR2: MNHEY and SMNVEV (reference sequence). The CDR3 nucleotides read TGTGCCAGCAGTTTATCGATCGGGAGTACCATCTTTCGGGAGCAGTACTTC. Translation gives CASSLSIGSTIFREQYF.

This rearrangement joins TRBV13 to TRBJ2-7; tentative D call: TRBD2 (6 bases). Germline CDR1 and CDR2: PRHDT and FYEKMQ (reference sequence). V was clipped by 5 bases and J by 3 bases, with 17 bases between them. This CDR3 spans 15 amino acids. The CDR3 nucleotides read TGTGCCAGCAGCACCTCTTTTAGCGGTAACTACGAGCAGTACTTC. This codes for CASSTSFSGNYEQYF.

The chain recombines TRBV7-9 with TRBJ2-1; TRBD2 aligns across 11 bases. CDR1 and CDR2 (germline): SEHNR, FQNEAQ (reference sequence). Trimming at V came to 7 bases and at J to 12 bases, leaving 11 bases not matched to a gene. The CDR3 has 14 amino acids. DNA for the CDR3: TGTGCCAGCATCGTACTAGCGGGAGAGGGAGCGCAGTTCTTC. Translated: CASIVLAGEGAQFF.

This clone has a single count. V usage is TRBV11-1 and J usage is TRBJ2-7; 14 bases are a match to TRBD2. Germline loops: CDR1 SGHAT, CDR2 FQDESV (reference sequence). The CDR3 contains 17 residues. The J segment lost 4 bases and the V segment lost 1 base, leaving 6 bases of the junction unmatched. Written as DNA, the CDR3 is TGTGCCAGCAGCTTAGAAGGGGGACTAGCGGGAGTGTACGAGCAGTACTTC. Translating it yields CASSLEGGLAGVYEQYF.

CDR3 amino acids: CASSSDVLAGGIETQYF. CDR3 bases: TGCGCCAGCAGCTCGGATGTCTTGGCGGGGGGGATCGAGACCCAGTACTTC. J is TRBJ2-5 and V is TRBV5-1, with TRBD2 matching over 9 bases. Germline trimming cut 3 bases from V and 5 bases from J; bases unmatched to any gene: 14. Germline V gene lookup returns CDR1 SGHRS and CDR2 YFSETQ. There are 17 residues in the CDR3.

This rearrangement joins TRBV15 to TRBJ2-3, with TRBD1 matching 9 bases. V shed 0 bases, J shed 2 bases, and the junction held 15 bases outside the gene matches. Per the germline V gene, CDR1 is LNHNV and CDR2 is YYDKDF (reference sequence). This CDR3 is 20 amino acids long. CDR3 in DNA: TGTGCCACCAGCAGAGATCTCAGGGGACAGGGTGTGGGAAACACAGATACGCAGTATTTT. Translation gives CATSRDLRGQGVGNTDTQYF.

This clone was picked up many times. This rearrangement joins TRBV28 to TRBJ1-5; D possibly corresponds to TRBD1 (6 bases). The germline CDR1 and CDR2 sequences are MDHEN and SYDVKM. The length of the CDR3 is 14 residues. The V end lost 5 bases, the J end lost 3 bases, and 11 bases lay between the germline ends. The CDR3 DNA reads TGTGCCAGCAGTCCTGGACAGCCCAATCAGCCCCAGCATTTT. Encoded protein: CASSPGQPNQPQHF.

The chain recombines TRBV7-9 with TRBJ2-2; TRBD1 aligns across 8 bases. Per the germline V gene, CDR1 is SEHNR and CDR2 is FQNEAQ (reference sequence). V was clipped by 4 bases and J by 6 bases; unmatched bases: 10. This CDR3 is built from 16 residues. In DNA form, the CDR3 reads TGTGCCAGCAGCTCCCCGGACAGGGCAGTGTCCGGGGAGCTGTTTTTT. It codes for CASSSPDRAVSGELFF.

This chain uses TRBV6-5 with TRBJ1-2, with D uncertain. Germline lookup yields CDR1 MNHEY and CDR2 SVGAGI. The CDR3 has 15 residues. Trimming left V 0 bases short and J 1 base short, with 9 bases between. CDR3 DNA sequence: TGTGCCAGCAGTTACTCTGCCGGGATTAACTATGGCTACACCTTC. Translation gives CASSYSAGINYGYTF.

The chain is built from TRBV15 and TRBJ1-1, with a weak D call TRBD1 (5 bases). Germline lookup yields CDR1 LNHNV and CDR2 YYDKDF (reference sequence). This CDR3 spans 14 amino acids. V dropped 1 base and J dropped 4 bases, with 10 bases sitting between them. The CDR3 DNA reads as TGTGCCACCAGCAGAGTCTTGGGGCCCACTGAAGCTTTCTTT. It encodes CATSRVLGPTEAFF.

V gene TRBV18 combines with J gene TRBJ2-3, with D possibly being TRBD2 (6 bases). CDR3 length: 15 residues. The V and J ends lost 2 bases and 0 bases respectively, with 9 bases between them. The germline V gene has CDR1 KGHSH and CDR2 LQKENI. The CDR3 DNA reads TGTGCCAGCTCACCAACCAGCGGGAGCACAGATACGCAGTATTTT. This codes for CASSPTSGSTDTQYF.

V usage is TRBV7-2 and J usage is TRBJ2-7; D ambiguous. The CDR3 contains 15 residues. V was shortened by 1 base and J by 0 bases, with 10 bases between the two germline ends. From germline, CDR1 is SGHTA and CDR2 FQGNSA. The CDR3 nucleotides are TGTGCCAGCAGCTTAGTCACGGTTAGCTCCTACGAGCAGTACTTC. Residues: CASSLVTVSSYEQYF.

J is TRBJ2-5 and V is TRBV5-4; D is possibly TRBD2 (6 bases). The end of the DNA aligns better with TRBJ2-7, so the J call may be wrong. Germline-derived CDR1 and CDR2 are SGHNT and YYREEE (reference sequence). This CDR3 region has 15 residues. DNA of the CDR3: TGTGCCAGCAGCTCGGAACTAGCTTCAACCTACGAGCAGTACTTC. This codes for CASSSELASTYEQYF.

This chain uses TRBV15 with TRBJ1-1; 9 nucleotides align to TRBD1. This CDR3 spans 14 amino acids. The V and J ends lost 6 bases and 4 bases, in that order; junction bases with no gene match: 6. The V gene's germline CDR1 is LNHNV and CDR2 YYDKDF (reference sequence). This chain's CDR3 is CATRRQGEVTEAFF. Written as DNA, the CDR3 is TGTGCCACCAGAAGACAGGGGGAAGTCACTGAAGCTTTCTTT.

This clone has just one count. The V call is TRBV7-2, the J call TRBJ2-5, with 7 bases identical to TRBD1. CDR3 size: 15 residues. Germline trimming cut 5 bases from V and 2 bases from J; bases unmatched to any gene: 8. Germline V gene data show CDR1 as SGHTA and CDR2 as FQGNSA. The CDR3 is CASSTQDRLQETQYF. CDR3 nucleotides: TGTGCCAGCAGCACCCAGGACAGGTTGCAAGAGACCCAGTACTTC.

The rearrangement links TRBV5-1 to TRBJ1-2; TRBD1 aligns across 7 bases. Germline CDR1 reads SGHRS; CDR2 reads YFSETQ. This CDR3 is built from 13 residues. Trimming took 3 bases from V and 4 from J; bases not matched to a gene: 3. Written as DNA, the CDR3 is TGCGCCAGCAGCTCGGGACAGTTCTATGGCTACACCTTC. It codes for CASSSGQFYGYTF. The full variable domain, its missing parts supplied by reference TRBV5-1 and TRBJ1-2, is KAGVTQTPRYLIKTRGQQVTLSCSPISGHRSVSWYQQTPGQGLQFLFEYFSETQRNKGNFPGRFSGRQFSNSRSEMNVSTLELGDSALYLCASSSGQFYGYTFGSGTRLTVV.

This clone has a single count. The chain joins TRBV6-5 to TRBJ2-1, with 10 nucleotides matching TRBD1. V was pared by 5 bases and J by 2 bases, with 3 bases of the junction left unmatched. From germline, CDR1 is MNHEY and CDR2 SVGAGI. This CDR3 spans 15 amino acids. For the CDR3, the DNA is TGTGCCAGCAGTCCGACAGGGGGCCCCTACAATGAGCAGTTCTTC. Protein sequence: CASSPTGGPYNEQFF.

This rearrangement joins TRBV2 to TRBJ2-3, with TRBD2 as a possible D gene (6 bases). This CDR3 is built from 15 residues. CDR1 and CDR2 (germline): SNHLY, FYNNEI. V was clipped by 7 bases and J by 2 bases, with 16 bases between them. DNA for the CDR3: TGTGCCAGCACATCCACGGGAGTCCCCACAGATACGCAGTATTTT. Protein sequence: CASTSTGVPTDTQYF.